The next 17 T cell receptor beta chains were all read from a single sample in a study of blood T cell repertoires in COVID-19. Sequenced by immunoSEQ multiplex PCR; TCRdb stores in-frame clones only, minus some. The sample records more than 250,000 clones, roughly 87% being singletons. The sequenced material came from PBMCs or T cells enriched from blood (not recorded which). Receptor source: a woman aged 25-40 years who had recovered from COVID-19.

The CDR3 bases are TGTGCCAGCAGCTTAAGTGGAGGGTCGATGAACACTGAAGCTTTCTTT. This gives the protein CASSLSGGSMNTEAFF. V gene TRBV7-2 combines with J gene TRBJ1-1; no reliable D call. V gave up 2 bases and J gave up 0 bases, with 13 bases separating them. The germline CDR1 and CDR2 sequences are SGHTA and FQGNSA. The CDR3 loop spans 16 amino acids.

The chain couples TRBV7-2 to TRBJ1-5, with a possible D match to TRBD1 (5 bases). The CDR3 is 14 amino acids. The germline V gene has CDR1 SGHTA and CDR2 FQGNSA. Trimming left V 1 base short and J 5 bases short, with 9 bases between. This chain's CDR3 is CASSLVGADQPQHF. The DNA for the CDR3 is TGTGCCAGCAGCTTAGTAGGGGCAGATCAGCCCCAGCATTTT.

This clone appeared a single time. The rearrangement joins TRBV7-2 to TRBJ1-2; 7 nucleotides agree with TRBD1. Germline-derived CDR1 and CDR2 are SGHTA and FQGNSA. The CDR3 spans 14 residues. V dropped 1 base and J dropped 8; count of bases not matched to a gene: 7. CDR3 in amino acids: CASSLETGSEGYTF. The CDR3 region has the DNA TGTGCCAGCAGCTTAGAGACAGGGTCAGAAGGCTACACCTTC.

The chain has TRBV19 and TRBJ2-1; 7 bases line up with TRBD1. This CDR3 has 18 amino acids. The V and J ends lost 2 bases and 1 base, in that order; junction bases with no gene match: 11. In germline, CDR1 is LNHDA, CDR2 SQIVND (reference sequence). This CDR3 is CASSIMVLGTVSYNEQFF. CDR3 DNA sequence: TGTGCCAGTAGTATAATGGTCTTGGGGACAGTTTCCTACAATGAGCAGTTCTTC.

The chain couples TRBV5-3 to TRBJ1-2; TRBD1 agrees at 9 bases. TRBV5-3 is marked as an open reading frame, function uncertain. V shed 4 bases and J 4 bases; nucleotides not matched to a gene: 8. CDR3 length equals 15 residues. CDR3 in DNA: TGTGCCAGAAGCGAGGGACAGGGTGGGGTCTATGGCTACACCTTC. It yields the protein CARSEGQGGVYGYTF.

The chain carries TRBV15 and TRBJ1-2; tentatively, D is TRBD1 (6 bases). The CDR3 has 15 residues. The V end lost 1 base, the J end lost 5 bases, and 14 bases lay between the germline ends. Per germline, CDR1 LNHNV and CDR2 YYDKDF (reference sequence). CDR3 sequence (DNA): TGTGCCACCAGCAGAGGGACAGAGAATACATATGGCTACACCTTC. Amino acid sequence: CATSRGTENTYGYTF.

The V call is TRBV7-8, the J call TRBJ1-5, with D maybe TRBD1 (5 bases). V was pared by 5 bases and J by 1 base, with 9 bases between. The CDR3 spans 14 residues. Germline loops: CDR1 SGHVS, CDR2 FQNEAQ. The CDR3 DNA follows: TGTGCCAGCAGCCCGACAGTAAGCAATCAGCCCCAGCATTTT. This encodes CASSPTVSNQPQHF.

The count of this clone is one. V is TRBV30 and J is TRBJ2-7, with 13 bases fitting TRBD2. This CDR3 is 14 amino acids long. V gave up 4 bases and J gave up 4 bases; unmatched junction bases: 4. Germline values: CDR1 GTSNPN, CDR2 SVGIG (reference sequence). The DNA for the CDR3 is TGTGCCTGGACGCCGGGACTAGCGGGGTACGAGCAGTACTTC. This codes for CAWTPGLAGYEQYF.

J is TRBJ2-7 and V is TRBV5-1; the match to TRBD1 covers 10 bases. J gave up 2 bases and V 6 bases, and 11 bases lay outside the gene matches. The CDR3 has 16 amino acids. The V gene's germline CDR1 is SGHRS and CDR2 YFSETQ. CDR3 coding DNA: TGCGCCAGCACGGACTCCGGGACAGGGGTTACCTACGAGCAGTACTTC. This encodes CASTDSGTGVTYEQYF.

The V gene is TRBV18, the J gene TRBJ1-1; 9 bases line up with TRBD1. After removal of 4 bases from V and 5 bases from J, the junction contained 11 bases not matched to a gene. CDR1 KGHSH and CDR2 LQKENI come from the germline V gene. The CDR3 sequence is 16 residues long. CDR3 DNA: TGTGCCAGCTCACGACCAACAGGGGGCGCGAGGACTGAAGCTTTCTTT. It yields the protein CASSRPTGGARTEAFF.

V gene TRBV5-1 combines with J gene TRBJ2-7, with D perhaps TRBD2 (6 bases). This CDR3 region has 14 residues. In germline, CDR1 is SGHRS, CDR2 YFSETQ. Trimming stripped 4 bases from V and 1 base from J, with 12 bases between. This CDR3 reads CASSKGLGSYEQYF. For the CDR3, the DNA is TGCGCCAGCAGCAAGGGACTGGGATCCTACGAGCAGTACTTC. The full variable domain, completed using reference TRBV5-1 and TRBJ2-7, is KAGVTQTPRYLIKTRGQQVTLSCSPISGHRSVSWYQQTPGQGLQFLFEYFSETQRNKGNFPGRFSGRQFSNSRSEMNVSTLELGDSALYLCASSKGLGSYEQYFGPGTRLTVT.

The chain carries TRBV9 and TRBJ1-1, with 8 positions matching TRBD1. V lost 3 bases, J lost 4 bases, and 14 bases stayed unmatched. The CDR3 extends over 17 amino acids. The germline V gene encodes CDR1 SGDLS and CDR2 YYNGEE. Here the CDR3 reads CASSAFGTGGKGTEAFF. CDR3 in DNA: TGTGCCAGCAGCGCTTTCGGGACAGGCGGCAAGGGCACTGAAGCTTTCTTT. The full variable domain, completed using reference TRBV9 and TRBJ1-1, is DSGVTQTPKHLITATGQRVTLRCSPRSGDLSVYWYQQSLDQGLQFLIQYYNGEERAKGNILERFSAQQFPDLHSELNLSSLELGDSALYFCASSAFGTGGKGTEAFFGQGTRLTVV.

This clone occurred a few times. The genes are TRBV6-2 or TRBV6-3 and TRBJ2-2, with a tentative D call TRBD1 (6 bases). The CDR3 contains 12 residues. Germline CDR1 and CDR2: MNHEY and SVGEGT. The ends were cut back, 6 bases at V and 6 bases at J, with 8 bases in the middle. The CDR3 here is CASSQGSGELFF. The CDR3 bases are TGTGCCAGCAGCCAGGGGTCCGGGGAGCTGTTTTTT.

This clone was detected once. The chain links TRBV7-2 to TRBJ1-5; 10 bases are a match to TRBD1. The CDR3 contains 14 residues. Germline CDR1 is SGHTA and CDR2 is FQGNSA. After removal of 6 bases from V and 6 bases from J, the junction contained 5 bases not matched to a gene. CDR3 bases: TGTGCCAGCAGTGGGGGACAGGGGATTCAGCCCCAGCATTTT. This codes for CASSGGQGIQPQHF. The variable domain in full, completed from reference TRBV7-2 and TRBJ1-5, reads GAGVSQSPSNKVTEKGKDVELRCDPISGHTALYWYRQSLGQGLEFLIYFQGNSAPDKSGLPSDRFSAERTGGSVSTLTIQRTQQEDSAVYLCASSGGQGIQPQHFGDGTRLSIL.

The V and J genes are TRBV10-3 and TRBJ1-5; 9 nucleotides agree with TRBD1. The V gene end was trimmed by 10 bases and the J gene end by 3 bases; junction bases not matched to a gene: 13. This CDR3 has 16 residues. Germline V CDR1 and CDR2: ENHRY, SYGVKD. The CDR3 protein is CATGGGQGSNNQPQHF. In DNA form, the CDR3 reads TGTGCCACTGGGGGGGGACAGGGATCGAACAATCAGCCCCAGCATTTT.

This clone was seen once. This chain links TRBV7-9 with TRBJ1-2; D is uncertain. The germline V and J ends were trimmed by 5 bases and 6 bases, with 10 bases remaining between them. Per the germline V gene, CDR1 is SEHNR and CDR2 is FQNEAQ (reference sequence). The CDR3 is made up of 12 amino acids. DNA of the CDR3: TGTGCCAGCAGCACTAGCGGCGATGGCTACACCTTC. This codes for CASSTSGDGYTF.

The rearrangement joins TRBV29-1 to TRBJ1-1, with D unclear. The germline gives CDR1 SQVTM, CDR2 ANQGSEA. The V end was cut by 3 bases, the J end by 6 bases, with 8 bases between. This CDR3 has 11 amino acids. The CDR3 DNA reads as TGCAGCGTTGACGAGATCGCTGAAGCTTTCTTT. Translation: CSVDEIAEAFF. Looking up the rest from reference TRBV29-1 and TRBJ1-1 gives the full variable domain: SAVISQKPSRDICQRGTSLTIQCQVDSQVTMMFWYRQQPGQSLTLIATANQGSEATYESGFVIDKFPISRPNLTFSTLTVSNMSPEDSSIYLCSVDEIAEAFFGQGTRLTVV.